The 5 T cell receptor beta chains presented below share a single source sample, sequenced in a study of early T cells in non-severe SARS-CoV-2 infection. TCRdb re-called the 5' RACE reads through MiXCR, storing one row per CDR3 protein. The sample shows nearly 60,000 distinct CDR3 sequences, roughly an eighth of them seen only once. The specimen was whole blood. These TCRs come from an adult who was a healthcare worker with PCR-confirmed SARS-CoV-2 infection or an uninfected control (not recorded which).

Many counts were recorded for this clonotype. The chain is built from TRBV7-6 and TRBJ2-3, with 11 bases lining up with TRBD2. Germline CDR1 SGHVS, CDR2 FNYEAQ. V lost 1 base and J lost 6; bases outside the gene matches: 12. There are 18 residues in the CDR3. CDR3 protein: CASSLESSLAGGPDTQYF. The CDR3 DNA follows: TGTGCCAGCAGCTTAGAATCCTCCTTAGCGGGAGGGCCGGATACGCAGTATTTT.

A few counts support this clonotype. The chain employs TRBV12-3 or TRBV12-4 and TRBJ2-5; unclear D gene. CDR3 length: 14 residues. Trimming took 2 bases from V and 2 from J, leaving 9 bases between them. CDR3 DNA: TGTGCCAGCAGTTTATTGGGGATACAAGAGACCCAGTACTTC. It translates to CASSLLGIQETQYF.

This clonotype was observed a handful of times. The rearrangement uses TRBV19 and TRBJ1-2, with TRBD1 matching over 7 bases. CDR1 is LNHDA and CDR2 is SQIVND in the germline V gene (reference sequence). J lost 4 bases, V lost 3 bases, and 8 bases had no gene match. This CDR3 comprises 15 residues. In DNA, the CDR3 is TGTGCCAGTAGTATTCAAGGGGGCGCCCGCTATGGCTACACCTTC. Its protein is CASSIQGGARYGYTF.

The CDR3: CASSQGGQGPDYGYTF. DNA of the CDR3: TGTGCCAGCAGCCAAGGTGGACAGGGCCCTGACTATGGCTACACCTTC. This chain links TRBV3-1 with TRBJ1-2; 8 bases are a match to TRBD1. V dropped 1 base and J dropped 3; count of bases not matched to a gene: 7. The CDR3 loop spans 16 amino acids. Germline-derived CDR1 and CDR2 are LGHDT and YNNKEL (reference sequence).

This clonotype was detected ten times or more. The rearrangement uses TRBV10-1 and TRBJ1-2, with a tentative D call TRBD1 (6 bases). CDR3 length equals 13 residues. Trimming took 6 bases from V and 4 from J, leaving 12 bases between them. Germline CDR1 is WNHNN and CDR2 is SYGVQD (reference sequence). Here the CDR3 reads CASSQQGSYGYTF. The DNA of the CDR3 is TGCGCCAGCAGCCAACAGGGCTCCTATGGCTACACCTTC.